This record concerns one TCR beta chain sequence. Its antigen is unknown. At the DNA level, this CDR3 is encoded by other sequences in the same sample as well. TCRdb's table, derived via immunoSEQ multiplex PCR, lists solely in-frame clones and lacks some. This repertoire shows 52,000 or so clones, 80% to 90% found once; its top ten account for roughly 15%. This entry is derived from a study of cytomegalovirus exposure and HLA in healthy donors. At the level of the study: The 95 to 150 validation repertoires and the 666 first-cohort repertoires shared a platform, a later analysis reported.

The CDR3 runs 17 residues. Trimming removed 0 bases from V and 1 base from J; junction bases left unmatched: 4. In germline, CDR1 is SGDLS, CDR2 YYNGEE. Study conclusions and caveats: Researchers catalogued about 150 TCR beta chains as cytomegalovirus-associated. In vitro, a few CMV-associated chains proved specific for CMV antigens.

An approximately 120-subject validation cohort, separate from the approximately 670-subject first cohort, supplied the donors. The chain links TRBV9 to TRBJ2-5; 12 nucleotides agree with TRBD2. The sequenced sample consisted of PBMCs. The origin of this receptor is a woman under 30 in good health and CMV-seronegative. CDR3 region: CASSVGLAGGGQETQYF. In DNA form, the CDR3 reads TGTGCCAGCAGCGTAGGTCTAGCGGGGGGGGGCCAAGAGACCCAGTACTTC. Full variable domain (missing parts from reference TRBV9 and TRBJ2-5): DSGVTQTPKHLITATGQRVTLRCSPRSGDLSVYWYQQSLDQGLQFLIQYYNGEERAKGNILERFSAQQFPDLHSELNLSSLELGDSALYFCASSVGLAGGGQETQYFGPGTRLLVL.